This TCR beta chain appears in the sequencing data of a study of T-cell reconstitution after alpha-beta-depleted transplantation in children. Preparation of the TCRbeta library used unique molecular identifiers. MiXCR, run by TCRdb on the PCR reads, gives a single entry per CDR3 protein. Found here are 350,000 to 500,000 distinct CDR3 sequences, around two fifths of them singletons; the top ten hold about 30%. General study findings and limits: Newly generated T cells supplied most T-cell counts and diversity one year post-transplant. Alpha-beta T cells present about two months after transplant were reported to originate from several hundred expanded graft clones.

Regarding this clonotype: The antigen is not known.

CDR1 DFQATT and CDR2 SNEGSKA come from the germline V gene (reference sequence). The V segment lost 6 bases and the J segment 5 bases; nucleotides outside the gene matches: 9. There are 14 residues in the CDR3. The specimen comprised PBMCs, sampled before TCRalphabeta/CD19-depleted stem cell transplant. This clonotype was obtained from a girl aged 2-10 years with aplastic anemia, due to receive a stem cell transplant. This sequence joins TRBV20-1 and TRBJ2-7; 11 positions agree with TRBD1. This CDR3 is CSAEPGTGGDEQYF. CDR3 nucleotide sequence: TGCAGTGCGGAACCCGGGACAGGGGGGGACGAGCAGTACTTC.